The present entry profiles one T cell receptor beta chain with its context. This record belongs to a study of cytomegalovirus exposure and HLA in healthy donors. The V segment lost 0 bases and the J segment 5 bases; nucleotides outside the gene matches: 5. The germline gives CDR1 MNHEY, CDR2 SVGAGI. The CDR3 length is 16 residues. It was with 60 Vbeta and 13 Jbeta primers that the PCR ran. Methods used by the authors: Per a later analysis, the number of unique TCR beta chains was 75 million to 90 million, of which roughly 11 million were shared. The method was immunoSEQ multiplex PCR; TCRdb's version includes in-frame clones alone and lacks a portion of them. The V and J calls and clone size were taken over from that table, and D and trimming were inferred from the DNA. This sample carries fewer than 150,000 clones, around four fifths of them seen once, and the ten largest clones take 2% to 2.5%. Though probably carrying unrecorded immune exposures, donors were nominally healthy at sampling.

Source material: PBMCs. J is TRBJ2-3 and V is TRBV6-5, with 10 bases matching TRBD2. The clonotype was recovered from a young man in good health and CMV-seronegative. The CDR3 loop is CASSYSSGGRRDTQYF. The CDR3 DNA follows: TGTGCCAGCAGTTACTCTAGCGGGGGGCGTAGAGATACGCAGTATTTT.